Sequencing of this T cell receptor (beta chain) was carried out in a study of graft-versus-host responses after intestinal transplantation. This clone occurred once. No antigen is known for it. Sequencing used immunoSEQ multiplex PCR; TCRdb keeps in-frame clones, though not all of them. The sample yields 140,000 or so clones, approximately 91% seen once. From germline, CDR1 is LGHNA and CDR2 YSLEER. The CDR3 covers 16 residues. The ends were cut back, 4 bases at V and 3 bases at J, with 16 bases in the middle. The chain couples TRBV4-3 to TRBJ2-1; possible D gene TRBD2, 5 bases. This material consisted of unstimulated CD4+ T cells sorted from spleen or lymph node cells, taken before intestinal transplant. The receptor was derived from a human donor who received an intestinal transplant. CDR3: CASSRQGNSVYNEQFF. CDR3 bases: TGCGCCAGCAGCCGACAAGGGAATAGCGTCTACAATGAGCAGTTCTTC.